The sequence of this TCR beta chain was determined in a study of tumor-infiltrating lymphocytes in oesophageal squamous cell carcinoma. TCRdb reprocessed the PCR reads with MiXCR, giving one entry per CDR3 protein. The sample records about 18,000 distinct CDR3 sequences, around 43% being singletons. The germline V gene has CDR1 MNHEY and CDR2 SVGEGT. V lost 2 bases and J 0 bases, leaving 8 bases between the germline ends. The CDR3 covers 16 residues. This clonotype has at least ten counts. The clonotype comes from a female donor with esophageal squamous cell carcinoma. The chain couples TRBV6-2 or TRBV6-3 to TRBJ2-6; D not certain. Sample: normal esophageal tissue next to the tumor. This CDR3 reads CASSYGPNSGANVLTF. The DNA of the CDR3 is TGTGCCAGCAGTTACGGACCGAACTCTGGGGCCAACGTCCTGACTTTC.